These 18 T cell receptor beta chains originate from one sample sequenced in a study of regulatory and conventional T cells in RAG deficiency. TCRdb's copy holds only in-frame clones and misses some; the assay was immunoSEQ multiplex PCR. The sample lists 25,000 to 35,000 clones, 75% to 90% seen once, with approximately 5.1% in the top ten. In addition, the sample was reused for a study of regulatory T cells. That source reports: Amplification used 52 TRBV primers and 13 TRBJ primers.

Sequencing used CD8+ T cells sorted from blood. The receptors originated from a human donor in good health.

V is TRBV6-6 and J is TRBJ2-7, with unresolved D. The CDR3 spans 14 residues. V lost 9 bases and J 5 bases, leaving 20 bases between the germline ends. Germline-derived CDR1 and CDR2 are MNHNY and SVGAGI (reference sequence). Written as DNA, the CDR3 is TGTGCCAGTGTTCCGGGCCTCCAGGTCCACGAGCAGTACTTC. Protein product: CASVPGLQVHEQYF.

This chain connects TRBV9 to TRBJ2-5; D might be TRBD1 (5 bases). The CDR3 is 13 amino acids. Germline CDR1 reads SGDLS; CDR2 reads YYNGEE. Trimming pared 3 bases from V and 4 bases from J, leaving 10 bases between. CDR3 in amino acids: CASSGPRGETQYF. For the CDR3, the DNA is TGTGCCAGCAGCGGCCCAAGGGGAGAGACCCAGTACTTC.

The genes are TRBV27 and TRBJ2-1, with D possibly TRBD2 on 5 matching bases. Germline CDR1 MNHEY, CDR2 SMNVEV (reference sequence). Trimming shortened V by 4 bases and J by 5 bases, and 15 bases separated the two germline ends. This CDR3 has 15 amino acids. The chain's CDR3 is CASSSDTRGHNEQFF. As DNA, the CDR3 is TGTGCCAGCAGTTCCGACACCCGCGGGCACAATGAGCAGTTCTTC.

The rearrangement links TRBV27 to TRBJ2-1; 8 nucleotides align to TRBD1. Germline V gene sequence: CDR1 MNHEY, CDR2 SMNVEV (reference sequence). V lost 7 bases, J lost 5 bases, and 4 bases stayed unmatched. There are 13 residues in the CDR3. The CDR3 region has the DNA TGTGCCAGCACCAGGACAGGGAACAATGAGCAGTTCTTC. Encoded protein: CASTRTGNNEQFF.

The J gene is TRBJ2-7, the V gene TRBV14; no definite D call. Per the germline V gene, CDR1 is SGHDN and CDR2 is FVKESK. The V and J ends lost 0 bases and 3 bases respectively, with 6 bases between them. This CDR3 has 13 residues. The CDR3 loop reads CASSQEINYEQYF. The CDR3 nucleotides read TGTGCCAGCAGCCAAGAGATCAACTACGAGCAGTACTTC.

The chain combines TRBV9 with TRBJ1-3; D is perhaps TRBD1 (5 bases). Germline V gene sequence: CDR1 SGDLS, CDR2 YYNGEE. Trimming cost V 3 bases and J 3 bases, with 16 bases left between them. This CDR3 is 16 amino acids long. DNA of the CDR3: TGTGCCAGCAGCGAGTCGGATGGGACTGGTGGAAACACCATATATTTT. It specifies CASSESDGTGGNTIYF.

J is TRBJ1-2 and V is TRBV14, with TRBD1 matching 8 bases. The trim removed 1 base at V and 1 base at J, leaving 11 bases unmatched. The CDR3 runs 18 residues. Germline values: CDR1 SGHDN, CDR2 FVKESK. CDR3 residues: CASSQGDQGAARNYGYTF. The CDR3 DNA follows: TGTGCCAGCAGCCAAGGGGACCAGGGGGCGGCCCGTAACTATGGCTACACCTTC.

The rearrangement links TRBV7-9 to TRBJ2-3, with D maybe TRBD2 (5 bases). The CDR3 length is 16 residues. Trimming removed 5 bases at V and 2 bases at J, with 17 bases between. Germline V CDR1 and CDR2: SEHNR, FQNEAQ (reference sequence). The CDR3 nucleotides are TGTGCCAGCAGCCTCGAGGACTTCGTAGACACAGATACGCAGTATTTT. It yields the protein CASSLEDFVDTDTQYF.

This clone was picked up a small number of times. This rearrangement joins TRBV7-9 to TRBJ2-7; D is unclear. The germline gives CDR1 SEHNR, CDR2 FQNEAQ (reference sequence). The CDR3 length is 15 residues. The V and J ends lost 5 bases and 5 bases respectively, with 19 bases between them. CDR3 in amino acids: CASSNGTGNLDEQYF. Here the CDR3 DNA reads TGTGCCAGCAGCAACGGCACTGGGAACCTCGACGAGCAGTACTTC.

The chain is built from TRBV14 and TRBJ1-2, with 10 bases fitting TRBD1. Trimming cost V 4 bases and J 8 bases; bases outside gene matches: 13. Germline CDR1 and CDR2: SGHDN and FVKESK. The CDR3 consists of 16 residues. The CDR3 sequence: CASSPGTGVGGDGYTF. The CDR3 DNA reads as TGTGCCAGCAGCCCCGGGACAGGGGTTGGTGGGGACGGCTACACCTTC.

DNA of the CDR3: TGTGCCAGCAGTTATGGGGTGGGGAACACTGAAGCTTTCTTT. Encoded protein: CASSYGVGNTEAFF. The rearrangement links TRBV6-1 to TRBJ1-1, with unresolved D. CDR3 length: 14 residues. Looked up from germline, CDR1 is MNHNS and CDR2 is SASEGT. V lost 5 bases to trimming and J lost 1 base, with 11 bases between them.

This clone showed up just once. V and J are TRBV19 and TRBJ2-1; TRBD2 aligns across 11 bases. The trim removed 1 base at V and 8 bases at J, leaving 4 bases unmatched. This CDR3 comprises 15 residues. Germline V gene data show CDR1 as LNHDA and CDR2 as SQIVND (reference sequence). The DNA of the CDR3 is TGTGCCAGTAGTATAGTTCTAGCGGGAGGCTATGAGCAGTTCTTC. Encoded protein: CASSIVLAGGYEQFF.

The gene calls are TRBV5-5 and TRBJ2-7; no firm D call. V was trimmed by 1 base and J by 3 bases, leaving 11 bases between them. Germline CDR1 is SGHKS and CDR2 is YYEKEE (reference sequence). The CDR3 covers 14 residues. In nucleotides, the CDR3 is TGTGCCAGCAGCTTGATTATGGGTAGCTACGAGCAGTACTTC. This encodes CASSLIMGSYEQYF.

The J gene is TRBJ2-7, the V gene TRBV11-2; 7 bases match TRBD1. Germline V gene lookup returns CDR1 SGHAT and CDR2 FQNNGV. After removal of 6 bases from V and 2 bases from J, the junction contained 7 bases not matched to a gene. CDR3 size: 14 residues. As DNA, the CDR3 is TGTGCCAGCAGTTCGACAGGGATGCCCTACGAGCAGTACTTC. Translated, it gives CASSSTGMPYEQYF. The full variable domain, its missing parts supplied by reference TRBV11-2 and TRBJ2-7, is EAGVAQSPRYKIIEKRQSVAFWCNPISGHATLYWYQQILGQGPKLLIQFQNNGVVDDSQLPKDRFSAERLKGVDSTLKIQPAKLEDSAVYLCASSSTGMPYEQYFGPGTRLTVT.

The rearrangement uses TRBV15 and TRBJ2-7; the D is unclear. V was trimmed by 0 bases and J by 0 bases, leaving 6 bases between them. From germline, CDR1 is LNHNV and CDR2 YYDKDF (reference sequence). This CDR3 region has 14 residues. This chain's CDR3 is CATSRDSLSYEQYF. CDR3 coding DNA: TGTGCCACCAGCAGAGATTCGCTCTCCTACGAGCAGTACTTC.

The sample holds one count of this clone. V and J are TRBV5-1 and TRBJ2-6; D unresolved. This CDR3 is built from 15 residues. Trimming removed 3 bases at V and 4 bases at J, with 11 bases between. CDR1 is SGHRS, CDR2 YFSETQ, per germline. The CDR3 DNA reads as TGCGCCAGCAGCTACCTGTATGCCGGGGCCAACGTCCTGACTTTC. Translated: CASSYLYAGANVLTF.

V and J are TRBV28 and TRBJ1-2; perhaps TRBD1 as D (5 bases). Germline-derived CDR1 and CDR2 are MDHEN and SYDVKM. The CDR3 runs 17 residues. Trimming cost V 2 bases and J 4 bases, with 20 bases left between them. The CDR3 region has the DNA TGTGCCAGCAGTTTAGGGGAAAGTTTTTCGGGGACCTATGGCTACACCTTC. Translated, it gives CASSLGESFSGTYGYTF.

This chain uses TRBV18 with TRBJ2-1, with 7 bases aligning to TRBD1. V trimming: 6 bases; J trimming: 6 bases; junction bases outside the gene matches: 8. The CDR3 length is 14 residues. Germline V gene lookup returns CDR1 KGHSH and CDR2 LQKENI. CDR3 coding DNA: TGTGCCAGCTCCATTGACAGGGACATCAATGAGCAGTTCTTC. This translates into CASSIDRDINEQFF.